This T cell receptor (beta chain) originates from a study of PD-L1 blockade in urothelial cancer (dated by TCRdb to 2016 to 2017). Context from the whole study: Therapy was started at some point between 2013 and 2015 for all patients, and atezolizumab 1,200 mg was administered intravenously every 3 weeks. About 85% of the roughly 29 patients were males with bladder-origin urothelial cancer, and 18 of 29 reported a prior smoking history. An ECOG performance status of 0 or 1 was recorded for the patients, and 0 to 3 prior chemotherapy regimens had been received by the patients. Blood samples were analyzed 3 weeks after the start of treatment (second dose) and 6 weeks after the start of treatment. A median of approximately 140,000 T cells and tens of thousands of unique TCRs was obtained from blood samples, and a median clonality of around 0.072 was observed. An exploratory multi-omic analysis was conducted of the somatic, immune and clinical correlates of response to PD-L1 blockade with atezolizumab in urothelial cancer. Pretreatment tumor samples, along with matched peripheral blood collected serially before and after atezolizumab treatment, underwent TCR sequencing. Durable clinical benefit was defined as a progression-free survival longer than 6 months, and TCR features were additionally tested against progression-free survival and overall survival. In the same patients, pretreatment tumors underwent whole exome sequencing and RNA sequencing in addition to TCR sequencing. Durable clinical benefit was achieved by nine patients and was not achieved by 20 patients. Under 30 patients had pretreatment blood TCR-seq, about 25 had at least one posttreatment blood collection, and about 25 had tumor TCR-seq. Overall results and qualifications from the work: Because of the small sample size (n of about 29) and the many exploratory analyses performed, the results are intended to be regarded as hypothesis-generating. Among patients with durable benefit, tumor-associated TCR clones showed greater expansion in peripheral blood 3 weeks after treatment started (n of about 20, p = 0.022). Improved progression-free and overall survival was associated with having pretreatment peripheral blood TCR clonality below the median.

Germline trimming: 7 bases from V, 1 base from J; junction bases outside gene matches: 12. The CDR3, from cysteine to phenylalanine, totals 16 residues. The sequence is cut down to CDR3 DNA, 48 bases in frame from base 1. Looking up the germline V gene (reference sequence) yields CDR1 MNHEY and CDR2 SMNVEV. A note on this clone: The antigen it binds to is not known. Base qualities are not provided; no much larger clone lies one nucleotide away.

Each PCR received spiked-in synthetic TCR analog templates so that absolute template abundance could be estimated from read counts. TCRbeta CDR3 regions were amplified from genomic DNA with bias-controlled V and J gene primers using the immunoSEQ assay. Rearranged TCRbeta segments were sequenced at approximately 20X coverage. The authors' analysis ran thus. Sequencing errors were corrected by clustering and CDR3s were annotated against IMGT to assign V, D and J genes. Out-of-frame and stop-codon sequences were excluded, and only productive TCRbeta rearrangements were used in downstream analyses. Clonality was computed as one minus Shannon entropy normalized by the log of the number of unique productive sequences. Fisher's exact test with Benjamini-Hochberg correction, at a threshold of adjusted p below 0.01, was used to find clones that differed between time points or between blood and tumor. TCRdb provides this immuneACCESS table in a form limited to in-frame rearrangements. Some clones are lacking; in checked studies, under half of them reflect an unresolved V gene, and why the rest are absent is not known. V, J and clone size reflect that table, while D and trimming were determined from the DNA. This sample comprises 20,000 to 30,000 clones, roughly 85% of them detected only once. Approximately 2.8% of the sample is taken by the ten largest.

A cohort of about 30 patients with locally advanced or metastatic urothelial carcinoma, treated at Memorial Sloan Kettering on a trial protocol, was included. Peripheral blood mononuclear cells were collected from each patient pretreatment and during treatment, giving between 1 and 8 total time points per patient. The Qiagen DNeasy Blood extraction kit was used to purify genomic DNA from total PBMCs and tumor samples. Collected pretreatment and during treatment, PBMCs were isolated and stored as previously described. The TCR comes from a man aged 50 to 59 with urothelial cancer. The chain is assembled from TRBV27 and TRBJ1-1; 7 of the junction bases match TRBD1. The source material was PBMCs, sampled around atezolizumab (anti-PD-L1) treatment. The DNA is TGTGCCAGCAAAGGAAAACCGGGACAGAAGAACACTGAAGCTTTCTTT. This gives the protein CASKGKPGQKNTEAFF.